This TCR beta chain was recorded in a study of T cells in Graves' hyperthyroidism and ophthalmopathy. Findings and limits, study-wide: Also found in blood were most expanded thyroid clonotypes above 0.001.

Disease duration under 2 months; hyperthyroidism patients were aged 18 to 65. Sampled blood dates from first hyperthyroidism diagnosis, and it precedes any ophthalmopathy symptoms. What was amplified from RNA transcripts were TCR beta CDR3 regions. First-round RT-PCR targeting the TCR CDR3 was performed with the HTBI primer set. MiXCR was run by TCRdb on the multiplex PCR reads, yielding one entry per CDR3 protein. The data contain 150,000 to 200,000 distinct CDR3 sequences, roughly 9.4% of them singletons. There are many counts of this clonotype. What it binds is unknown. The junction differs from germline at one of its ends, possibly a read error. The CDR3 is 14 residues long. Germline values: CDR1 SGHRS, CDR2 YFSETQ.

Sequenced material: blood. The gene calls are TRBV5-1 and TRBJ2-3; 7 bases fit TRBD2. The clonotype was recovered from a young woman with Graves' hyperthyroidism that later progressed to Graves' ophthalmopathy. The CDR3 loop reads CASSLAGGTDTQYF. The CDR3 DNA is TGTGCCAGCAGTTTAGCGGGTGGAACAGATACGCAGTATTTT.